This entry features one T cell receptor beta chain sequence. Its antigen is not identified. The PCR employed 60 Vbeta primers together with 13 Jbeta primers. Generated by immunoSEQ multiplex PCR, the TCRdb table keeps only in-frame clones and is missing some. Here the sample spans 150,000 to 200,000 clones, approximately 88% being singletons. These data come from a study of cytomegalovirus exposure and HLA in healthy donors. Regarding the study as a whole: The productive fraction for most TCR beta V segments was about 87% or about 30% in an earlier analysis. The authors reported that TCR beta sequences could predict HLA-A and HLA-B alleles. These predictions were accurate for most subjects in the first cohort. The study put 150 to 200 TCR beta chains on its list as cytomegalovirus-associated.

This CDR3 has 18 residues. The germline V gene has CDR1 SGHDN and CDR2 FVKESK. V trimming: 4 bases; J trimming: 0 bases; junction bases outside the gene matches: 10. The sequence was collected from a man in his thirties or forties in good health and CMV-seronegative. Sequenced material: PBMCs. The chain carries TRBV14 and TRBJ2-4; 9 positions agree with TRBD1. The DNA for the CDR3 is TGTGCCAGCAGCCCCGAACCCGGGACAGGGCTAGCCAAAAACATTCAGTACTTC. Its translation: CASSPEPGTGLAKNIQYF.